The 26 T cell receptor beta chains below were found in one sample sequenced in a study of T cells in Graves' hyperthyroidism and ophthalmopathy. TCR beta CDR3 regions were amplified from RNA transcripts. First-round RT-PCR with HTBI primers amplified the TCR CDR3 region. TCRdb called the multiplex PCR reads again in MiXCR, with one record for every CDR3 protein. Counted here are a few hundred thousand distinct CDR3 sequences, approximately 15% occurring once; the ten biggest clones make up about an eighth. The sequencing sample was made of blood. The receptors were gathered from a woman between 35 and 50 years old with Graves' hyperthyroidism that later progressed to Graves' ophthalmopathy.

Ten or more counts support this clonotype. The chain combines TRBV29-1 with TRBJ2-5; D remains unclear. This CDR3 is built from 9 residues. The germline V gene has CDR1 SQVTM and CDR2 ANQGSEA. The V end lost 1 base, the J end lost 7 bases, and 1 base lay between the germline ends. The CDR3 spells CSVEGTQYF. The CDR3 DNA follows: TGCAGCGTTGAAGGGACCCAGTACTTC.

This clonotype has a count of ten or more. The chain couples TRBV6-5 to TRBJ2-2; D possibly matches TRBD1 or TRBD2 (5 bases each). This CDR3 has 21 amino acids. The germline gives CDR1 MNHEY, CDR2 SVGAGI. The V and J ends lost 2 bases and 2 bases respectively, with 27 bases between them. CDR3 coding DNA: TGTGCCAGCAGTTACCCCCTTACCAGGGTGGGGGTCCCTTCAAACACCGGGGAGCTGTTTTTT. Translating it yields CASSYPLTRVGVPSNTGELFF.

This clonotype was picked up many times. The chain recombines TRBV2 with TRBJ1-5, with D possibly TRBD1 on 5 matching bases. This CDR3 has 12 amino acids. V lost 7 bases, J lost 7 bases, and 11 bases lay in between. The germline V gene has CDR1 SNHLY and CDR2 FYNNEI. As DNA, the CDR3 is TGTGCCAGCAAAAGGGGTAGCCAGCCCCAGCATTTT. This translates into CASKRGSQPQHF.

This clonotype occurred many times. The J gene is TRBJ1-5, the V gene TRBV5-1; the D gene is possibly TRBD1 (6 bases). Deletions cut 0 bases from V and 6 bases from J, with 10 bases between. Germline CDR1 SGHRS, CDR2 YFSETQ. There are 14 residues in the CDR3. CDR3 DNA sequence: TGCGCCAGCAGCTTGGGTCCAGGGGCTCAGCCCCAGCATTTT. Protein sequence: CASSLGPGAQPQHF.

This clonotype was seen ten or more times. The CDR3 coding sequence is TGTGCCAGCAGCGTGGCATCCGGGACTAGCCCACCCGAGCAGTACTTC. This translates into CASSVASGTSPPEQYF. V and J are TRBV9 and TRBJ2-7; 9 bases are shared with TRBD2. With 2 bases clipped from V and 6 bases from J, the junction kept 12 bases outside the gene matches. The germline V gene encodes CDR1 SGDLS and CDR2 YYNGEE. The length of the CDR3 is 16 residues.

The CDR3 DNA sequence: TGCGCCAGCAGCCAAGTGACCAGCAGCTCCTACAATGAGCAGTTCTTC. The encoded protein is CASSQVTSSSYNEQFF. The rearrangement links TRBV4-1 to TRBJ2-1; the D is unclear. The germline V gene encodes CDR1 MGHRA and CDR2 YSYEKL. The V and J ends lost 1 base and 0 bases respectively, with 10 bases between them. This CDR3 region has 16 residues.

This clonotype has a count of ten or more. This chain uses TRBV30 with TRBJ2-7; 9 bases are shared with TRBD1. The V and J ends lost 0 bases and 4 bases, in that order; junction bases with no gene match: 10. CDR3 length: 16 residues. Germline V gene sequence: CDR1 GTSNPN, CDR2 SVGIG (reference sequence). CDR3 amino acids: CAWSVSGQGPNYEQYF. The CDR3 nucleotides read TGTGCCTGGAGTGTGTCGGGACAGGGACCTAATTACGAGCAGTACTTC.

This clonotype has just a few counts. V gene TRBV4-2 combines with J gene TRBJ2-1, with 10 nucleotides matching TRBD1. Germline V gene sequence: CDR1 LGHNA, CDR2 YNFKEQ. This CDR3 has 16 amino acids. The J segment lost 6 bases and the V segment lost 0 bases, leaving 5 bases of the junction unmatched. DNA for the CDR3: TGTGCCAGCAGCCAAGAATTCGGGACAGGGGTCAATGAGCAGTTCTTC. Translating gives CASSQEFGTGVNEQFF.

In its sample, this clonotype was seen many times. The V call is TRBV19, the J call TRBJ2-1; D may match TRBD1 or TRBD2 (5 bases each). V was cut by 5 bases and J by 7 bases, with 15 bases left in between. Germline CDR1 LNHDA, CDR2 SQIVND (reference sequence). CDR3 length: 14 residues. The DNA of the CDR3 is TGTGCCAGTAGTCTGGGGCACTCGGGGAATGAGCAGTTCTTC. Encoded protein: CASSLGHSGNEQFF.

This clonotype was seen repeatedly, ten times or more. The CDR3 spells CASSEATSGRDYTGELFF. The CDR3 nucleotides read TGTGCCAGCAGTGAAGCGACGAGCGGGAGAGACTACACCGGGGAGCTGTTTTTT. The chain couples TRBV2 to TRBJ2-2, with 8 bases identical to TRBD2. This CDR3 spans 18 amino acids. V lost 0 bases and J lost 3; bases outside the gene matches: 9. CDR1 and CDR2 (germline): SNHLY, FYNNEI.

CDR3 amino acids: CASSEREENTEAFF. CDR3 coding DNA: TGTGCCAGCAGTGAACGGGAAGAGAACACTGAAGCTTTCTTT. J is TRBJ1-1 and V is TRBV2; D call uncertain. V was shortened by 2 bases and J by 1 base, with 8 bases between the two germline ends. This CDR3 comprises 14 residues. CDR1 is SNHLY, CDR2 FYNNEI, per germline.

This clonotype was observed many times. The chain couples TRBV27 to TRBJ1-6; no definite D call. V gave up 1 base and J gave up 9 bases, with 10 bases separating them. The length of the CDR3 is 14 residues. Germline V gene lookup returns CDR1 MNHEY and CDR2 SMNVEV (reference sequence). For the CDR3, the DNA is TGTGCCAGCAGTTTATGGGGTTCGGGTTCACCCCTCCACTTT. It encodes CASSLWGSGSPLHF.

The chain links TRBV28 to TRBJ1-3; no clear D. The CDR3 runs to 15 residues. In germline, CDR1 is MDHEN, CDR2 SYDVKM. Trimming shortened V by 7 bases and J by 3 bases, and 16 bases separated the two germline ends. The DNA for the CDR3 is TGTGCCAGCACCAAACTCCCGGAGGGTGGAAACACCATATATTTT. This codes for CASTKLPEGGNTIYF.

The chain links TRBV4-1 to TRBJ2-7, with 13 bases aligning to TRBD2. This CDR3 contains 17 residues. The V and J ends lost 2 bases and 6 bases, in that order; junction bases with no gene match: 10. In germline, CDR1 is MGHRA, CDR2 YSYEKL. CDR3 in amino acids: CASSQKVGLAGEREQYF. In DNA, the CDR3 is TGCGCCAGCAGCCAAAAAGTTGGACTAGCGGGAGAACGCGAGCAGTACTTC.

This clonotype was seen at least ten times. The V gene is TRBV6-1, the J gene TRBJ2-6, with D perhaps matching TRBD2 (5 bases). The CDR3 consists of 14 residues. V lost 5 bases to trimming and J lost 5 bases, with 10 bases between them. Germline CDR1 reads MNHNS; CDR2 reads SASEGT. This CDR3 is CASSPGLRANVLTF. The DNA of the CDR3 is TGTGCCAGCAGTCCAGGACTCAGGGCCAACGTCCTGACTTTC.

As DNA, the CDR3 is TGTGCCACCAGTGACTCTACCGGGACAGCCTACGAGCAGTACTTC. Translated: CATSDSTGTAYEQYF. The J gene is TRBJ2-7, the V gene TRBV24-1; 7 bases are shared with TRBD1. The CDR3 is 15 residues long. Germline assignment: CDR1 KGHDR and CDR2 SFDVKD. Trimming removed 4 bases from V and 2 bases from J; junction bases left unmatched: 7.

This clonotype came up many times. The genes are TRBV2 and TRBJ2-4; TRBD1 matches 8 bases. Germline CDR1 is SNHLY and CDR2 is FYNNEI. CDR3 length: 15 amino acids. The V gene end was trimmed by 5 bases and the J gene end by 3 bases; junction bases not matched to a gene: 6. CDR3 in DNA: TGTGCCAGCAGTCGGACAGGGTATGACAAAAACATTCAGTACTTC. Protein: CASSRTGYDKNIQYF.

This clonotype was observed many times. The CDR3 spells CASNQQGVTDTQYF. The CDR3 coding sequence is TGTGCCAGCAATCAACAGGGGGTCACAGATACGCAGTATTTT. The rearrangement uses TRBV7-9 and TRBJ2-3, with TRBD1 matching 8 bases. The CDR3 sequence is 14 residues long. After removal of 7 bases from V and 2 bases from J, the junction contained 5 bases not matched to a gene. Per germline, CDR1 SEHNR and CDR2 FQNEAQ (reference sequence).

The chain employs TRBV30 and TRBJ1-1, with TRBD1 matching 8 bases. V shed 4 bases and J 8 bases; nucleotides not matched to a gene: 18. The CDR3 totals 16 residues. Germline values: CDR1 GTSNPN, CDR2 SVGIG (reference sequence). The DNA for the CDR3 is TGTGCCTGGAAACGAGGGTCGCCGGTTGACAGGGGAGAAGCTTTCTTT. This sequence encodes CAWKRGSPVDRGEAFF.

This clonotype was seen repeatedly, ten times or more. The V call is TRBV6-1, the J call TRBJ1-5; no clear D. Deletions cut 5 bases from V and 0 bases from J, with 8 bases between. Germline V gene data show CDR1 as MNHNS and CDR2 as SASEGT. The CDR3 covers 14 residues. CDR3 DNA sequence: TGTGCCAGCAGTTACGGCTATAGCAATCAGCCCCAGCATTTT. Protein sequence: CASSYGYSNQPQHF.

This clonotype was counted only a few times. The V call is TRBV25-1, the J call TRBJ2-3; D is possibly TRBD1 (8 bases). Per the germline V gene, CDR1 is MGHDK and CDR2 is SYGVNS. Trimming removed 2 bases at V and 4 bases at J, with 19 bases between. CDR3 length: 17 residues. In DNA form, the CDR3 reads TGTGCCAGCAGTGAAACAGGGGGGGGGTATATCCCAGATACGCAGTATTTT. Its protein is CASSETGGGYIPDTQYF. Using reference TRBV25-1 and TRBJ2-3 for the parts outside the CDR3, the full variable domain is EADIYQTPRYLVIGTGKKITLECSQTMGHDKMYWYQQDPGMELHLIHYSYGVNSTEKGDLSSESTVSRIRTEHFPLTLESARPSHTSQYLCASSETGGGYIPDTQYFGPGTRLTVL.

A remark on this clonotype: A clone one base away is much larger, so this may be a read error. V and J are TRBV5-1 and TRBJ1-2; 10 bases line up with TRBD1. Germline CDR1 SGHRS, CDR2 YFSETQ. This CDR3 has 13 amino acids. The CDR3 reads CASRDRGNYGNTF. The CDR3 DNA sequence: TGCGCCAGCAGGGACAGGGGGAACTATGGCAACACCTTC.

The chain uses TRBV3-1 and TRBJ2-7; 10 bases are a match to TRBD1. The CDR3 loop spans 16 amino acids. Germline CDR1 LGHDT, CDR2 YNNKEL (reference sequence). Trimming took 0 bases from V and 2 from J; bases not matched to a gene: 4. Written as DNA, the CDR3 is TGTGCCAGCAGCCAAGATTTCGGACAGGGGGCCTACGAGCAGTACTTC. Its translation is CASSQDFGQGAYEQYF.

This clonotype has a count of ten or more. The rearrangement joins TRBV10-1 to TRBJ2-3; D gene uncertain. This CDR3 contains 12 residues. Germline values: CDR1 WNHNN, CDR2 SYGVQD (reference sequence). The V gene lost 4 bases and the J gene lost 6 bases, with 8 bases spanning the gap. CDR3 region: CASSGYLDTQYF. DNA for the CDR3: TGCGCCAGCAGTGGATACCTGGATACGCAGTATTTT.

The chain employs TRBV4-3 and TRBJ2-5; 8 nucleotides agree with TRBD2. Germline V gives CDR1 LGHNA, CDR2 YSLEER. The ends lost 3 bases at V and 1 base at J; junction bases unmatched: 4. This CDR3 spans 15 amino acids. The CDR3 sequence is CASSQREEGQETQYF. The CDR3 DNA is TGCGCCAGCAGCCAGCGGGAGGAGGGCCAAGAGACCCAGTACTTC.

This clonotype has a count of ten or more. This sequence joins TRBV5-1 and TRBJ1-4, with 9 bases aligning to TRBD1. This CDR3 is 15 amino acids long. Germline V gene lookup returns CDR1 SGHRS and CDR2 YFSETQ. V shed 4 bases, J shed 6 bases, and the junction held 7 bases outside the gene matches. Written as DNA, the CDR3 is TGCGCCAGCAGCCCCGGGACAGGGATGTATGAAAAACTGTTTTTT. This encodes CASSPGTGMYEKLFF.